Listed below are T cell receptor beta chains from one sample, sequenced in a study of siplizumab effects on memory and regulatory T cells. Assay: immunoSEQ multiplex PCR; the TCRdb copy retains only in-frame clones and omits some. Of about 50,000 clones listed, roughly 84% are singletons. The sequenced material came from naive CD8+ T cells sorted from blood. These TCRs come from a human donor in good health. Both conserved end residues are part of each CDR3. Fields, in order: V gene, J gene, D gene, clone size, CDR3 protein, CDR3 DNA. D genes are given only for firm matches. Where a row states a size, it is once, few, many or the class of an expanded clone; other rows omit it.

V: TRBV7-9; J: TRBJ2-7; D: TRBD1; size: .; CDR3: CASSLVRGDSYEQYF; DNA: TGTGCCAGCAGCTTAGTTCGTGGGGACAGCTACGAGCAGTACTTC
V: TRBV30; J: TRBJ2-3; D: .; size: .; CDR3: CAWLYGSGDTQYF; DNA: TGTGCCTGGCTTTACGGGTCTGGGGATACGCAGTATTTT
V: TRBV27; J: TRBJ2-7; D: .; size: once; CDR3: CASSFGGFGGYEQYF; DNA: TGTGCCAGCAGTTTTGGCGGGTTCGGGGGCTACGAGCAGTACTTC
V: TRBV19; J: TRBJ2-1; D: TRBD1; size: .; CDR3: CASSILGTGVSSYNEQFF; DNA: TGTGCCAGTAGTATTCTCGGGACAGGCGTTTCCTCCTACAATGAGCAGTTCTTC
V: TRBV6-1; J: TRBJ2-1; D: TRBD2; size: .; CDR3: CASRERESSYNEQFF; DNA: TGTGCCAGCAGAGAGCGGGAGAGCTCCTACAATGAGCAGTTCTTC
V: TRBV19; J: TRBJ1-5; D: .; size: .; CDR3: CASSIMGAGNQPQHF; DNA: TGTGCCAGTAGTATTATGGGGGCTGGCAATCAGCCCCAGCATTTT
V: TRBV5-5; J: TRBJ2-7; D: TRBD1; size: once; CDR3: CASSTEGQGANEQYF; DNA: TGTGCCAGCAGCACGGAGGGACAGGGGGCTAACGAGCAGTACTTC
V: TRBV2; J: TRBJ2-1; D: .; size: .; CDR3: CASSDSESSSYNEQFF; DNA: TGTGCCAGCAGTGATTCAGAATCAAGCTCCTACAATGAGCAGTTCTTC
V: TRBV4-1; J: TRBJ2-1; D: .; size: .; CDR3: CASSQVSGPSSYNEQFF; DNA: TGCGCCAGCAGCCAAGTTTCTGGGCCTAGCTCCTACAATGAGCAGTTCTTC
V: TRBV27; J: TRBJ2-7; D: .; size: .; CDR3: CASRWDAGDYGEQYF; DNA: TGTGCCAGCCGTTGGGACGCAGGGGATTACGGCGAGCAGTACTTC
V: TRBV12-5; J: TRBJ2-7; D: .; size: .; CDR3: CASGFGATYEQYF; DNA: TGTGCTAGTGGTTTCGGGGCTACCTACGAGCAGTACTTC
V: TRBV5-1; J: TRBJ2-1; D: TRBD2; size: .; CDR3: CASSLPGLAVYNEQFF; DNA: TGCGCCAGCAGCCTACCGGGACTAGCAGTTTACAATGAGCAGTTCTTC
V: TRBV10-3; J: TRBJ1-5; D: .; size: once; CDR3: CAISELRTSGDQPQHF; DNA: TGTGCCATCAGTGAGTTACGTACCTCCGGGGATCAGCCCCAGCATTTT
V: TRBV5-6; J: TRBJ1-5; D: TRBD1; size: .; CDR3: CASSLAGQGTAGYQHF; DNA: TGTGCCAGCAGCTTGGCAGGACAGGGAACAGCGGGTTACCAGCATTTT
V: TRBV19; J: TRBJ2-7; D: .; size: .; CDR3: CASSIFLFYEQYF; DNA: TGTGCCAGTAGTATATTTCTGTTTTACGAGCAGTACTTC
V: TRBV19; J: TRBJ1-5; D: .; size: .; CDR3: CASSIYSINQPQHF; DNA: TGTGCCAGTAGTATATACAGCATCAATCAGCCCCAGCATTTT
V: TRBV7-9; J: TRBJ2-7; D: .; size: .; CDR3: CASSLVTGVGEQYF; DNA: TGTGCCAGCAGCTTAGTAACGGGGGTCGGCGAGCAGTACTTC
V: TRBV19; J: TRBJ2-3; D: TRBD2; size: .; CDR3: CASRGTGGPDTQYF; DNA: TGTGCCAGTCGAGGGACGGGAGGGCCAGATACGCAGTATTTT
V: TRBV2; J: TRBJ1-5; D: TRBD1; size: once; CDR3: CASSDTGTGHQPQHF; DNA: TGTGCCAGCAGCGACACCGGGACAGGCCATCAGCCCCAGCATTTT
V: TRBV4-1; J: TRBJ2-7; D: .; size: few; CDR3: CASSHTDSSSYEQYF; DNA: TGCGCCAGCAGCCATACGGACTCGAGCTCCTACGAGCAGTACTTC
V: TRBV6-6; J: TRBJ2-3; D: TRBD1; size: .; CDR3: CASSHGTGDSYTQYF; DNA: TGTGCCAGCAGTCACGGGACAGGGGATTCTTATACGCAGTATTTT
V: TRBV7-6; J: TRBJ2-1; D: .; size: .; CDR3: CASSPERGEGDYNEQFF; DNA: TGTGCCAGCAGCCCTGAACGAGGGGAAGGGGACTACAATGAGCAGTTCTTC
V: TRBV13; J: TRBJ2-7; D: TRBD1; size: .; CDR3: CASSSATGAGEQYF; DNA: TGTGCCAGCAGCTCCGCGACAGGGGCGGGGGAGCAGTACTTC
V: TRBV11-3; J: TRBJ2-1; D: .; size: .; CDR3: CASSLNQGLRNEQFF; DNA: TGTGCCAGCAGCTTAAACCAGGGACTCAGAAATGAGCAGTTCTTC
V: TRBV19; J: TRBJ1-2; D: .; size: .; CDR3: CASSVRDGAFNYGYTF; DNA: TGTGCCAGTAGTGTTAGAGACGGAGCCTTTAACTATGGCTACACCTTC
V: TRBV5-4; J: TRBJ1-1; D: .; size: .; CDR3: CASSSPGTEAFF; DNA: TGTGCCAGCAGCTCCCCGGGGACTGAAGCTTTCTTT
V: TRBV4-1; J: TRBJ1-2; D: TRBD1; size: few; CDR3: CASSQVWTGGADGYTF; DNA: TGCGCCAGCAGCCAAGTTTGGACAGGGGGCGCAGATGGCTACACCTTC
V: TRBV4-1; J: TRBJ2-1; D: TRBD2; size: .; CDR3: CASSQGTGPGGWNEQFF; DNA: TGCGCCAGCAGCCAAGGAACCGGGCCCGGGGGGTGGAATGAGCAGTTCTTC
V: TRBV12-5; J: TRBJ1-2; D: .; size: .; CDR3: CASGPGGTYGYTF; DNA: TGTGCTAGTGGTCCTGGGGGCACCTATGGCTACACCTTC
V: TRBV6-6; J: TRBJ1-2; D: .; size: .; CDR3: CASSYLTPEGGYTF; DNA: TGTGCCAGCAGTTACCTCACACCGGAGGGCGGCTACACCTTC
V: TRBV4-1; J: TRBJ2-7; D: TRBD1; size: .; CDR3: CASSQTGGVYEQYF; DNA: TGCGCCAGCAGCCAAACAGGGGGCGTTTACGAGCAGTACTTC
V: TRBV4-1; J: TRBJ2-3; D: .; size: .; CDR3: CASSQDRVSPWDTQYF; DNA: TGCGCCAGCAGCCAAGACAGGGTTTCCCCATGGGATACGCAGTATTTT
V: TRBV25-1; J: TRBJ2-3; D: TRBD1; size: .; CDR3: CASSVRGLDTQYF; DNA: TGTGCCAGCAGTGTCAGGGGGCTAGATACGCAGTATTTT
V: TRBV7-6; J: TRBJ2-1; D: TRBD2; size: .; CDR3: CASSLDASGGSYNEQFF; DNA: TGTGCCAGCAGCTTAGATGCTAGCGGGGGAAGTTACAATGAGCAGTTCTTC
V: TRBV11-2; J: TRBJ1-2; D: .; size: once; CDR3: CASSLTPGGVNYGYTF; DNA: TGTGCCAGCAGCTTAACTCCGGGGGGCGTCAACTATGGCTACACCTTC
V: TRBV4-1; J: TRBJ2-7; D: TRBD1; size: .; CDR3: CASSQVDRGNYEQYF; DNA: TGCGCCAGCAGCCAGGTAGACAGGGGCAATTACGAGCAGTACTTC
V: TRBV4-1; J: TRBJ2-5; D: TRBD1; size: .; CDR3: CASSQLTGDQETQYF; DNA: TGCGCCAGCAGCCAACTGACAGGGGACCAAGAGACCCAGTACTTC
V: TRBV11-2; J: TRBJ1-1; D: TRBD1; size: .; CDR3: CASSLATGGNTEAFF; DNA: TGTGCCAGCAGCTTAGCGACAGGGGGGAACACTGAAGCTTTCTTT
V: TRBV5-1; J: TRBJ2-7; D: .; size: few; CDR3: CASSLGVSYEQYF; DNA: TGCGCCAGCAGCTTAGGGGTTTCCTACGAGCAGTACTTC
V: TRBV7-3; J: TRBJ2-5; D: .; size: .; CDR3: CASSFPLGLGQETQYF; DNA: TGTGCCAGCAGCTTCCCTCTCGGGTTGGGACAAGAGACCCAGTACTTC
V: TRBV4-1; J: TRBJ1-6; D: .; size: few; CDR3: CASSQEGGSYNSPLHF; DNA: TGCGCCAGCAGCCAAGAGGGGGGCAGTTATAATTCACCCCTCCACTTT
V: TRBV6-5; J: TRBJ2-3; D: .; size: .; CDR3: CASSYSSPDTQYF; DNA: TGTGCCAGCAGTTACTCGTCCCCAGATACGCAGTATTTT
V: TRBV19; J: TRBJ1-1; D: .; size: .; CDR3: CASSMTAQAFF; DNA: TGTGCCAGTAGTATGACAGCACAAGCTTTCTTT
V: TRBV7-2; J: TRBJ2-1; D: .; size: .; CDR3: CASSLGASLGNEQFF; DNA: TGTGCCAGCAGCCTCGGGGCTTCTCTGGGGAATGAGCAGTTCTTC
V: TRBV5-4; J: TRBJ2-1; D: TRBD2; size: .; CDR3: CASRDSGRGNSEQFF; DNA: TGTGCCAGCAGAGATAGCGGGAGAGGGAACAGTGAGCAGTTCTTC
V: TRBV5-8; J: TRBJ2-7; D: TRBD1; size: .; CDR3: CASSTEGQGANEQYF; DNA: TGTGCCAGCAGCACGGAGGGACAGGGGGCTAACGAGCAGTACTTC
V: TRBV25-1; J: TRBJ2-7; D: .; size: .; CDR3: CASSESVRSYEQYF; DNA: TGTGCCAGCAGTGAATCTGTGCGCTCCTACGAGCAGTACTTC
V: TRBV14; J: TRBJ1-2; D: TRBD1; size: .; CDR3: CASSQDTTGVGYTF; DNA: TGTGCCAGCAGCCAAGATACAACAGGGGTTGGCTACACCTTC
V: TRBV4-1; J: TRBJ2-1; D: .; size: .; CDR3: CASSQKDEQFF; DNA: TGCGCCAGCAGCCAAAAGGATGAGCAGTTCTTC
V: TRBV19; J: TRBJ1-1; D: .; size: .; CDR3: CASRHRGTEAFF; DNA: TGTGCCAGTAGGCACAGAGGAACCGAAGCTTTCTTT
V: TRBV4-1; J: TRBJ2-7; D: .; size: few; CDR3: CASSQGSYEQYF; DNA: TGCGCCAGCAGCCAAGGCAGCTACGAGCAGTACTTC
V: TRBV27; J: TRBJ1-1; D: .; size: .; CDR3: CASSLIQPMNTEAFF; DNA: TGTGCCAGCAGTTTGATCCAGCCCATGAACACTGAAGCTTTCTTT
V: TRBV7-9; J: TRBJ1-2; D: .; size: .; CDR3: CASSLGDYYGYTF; DNA: TGTGCCAGCAGCTTAGGGGATTACTATGGCTACACCTTC
V: TRBV11-2; J: TRBJ1-2; D: TRBD1; size: few; CDR3: CASSWGQGGYGYTF; DNA: TGTGCCAGCAGCTGGGGACAGGGCGGCTATGGCTACACCTTC
V: TRBV20-1; J: TRBJ2-7; D: .; size: .; CDR3: CSAREGYEQYF; DNA: TGCAGTGCTAGAGAGGGCTACGAGCAGTACTTC